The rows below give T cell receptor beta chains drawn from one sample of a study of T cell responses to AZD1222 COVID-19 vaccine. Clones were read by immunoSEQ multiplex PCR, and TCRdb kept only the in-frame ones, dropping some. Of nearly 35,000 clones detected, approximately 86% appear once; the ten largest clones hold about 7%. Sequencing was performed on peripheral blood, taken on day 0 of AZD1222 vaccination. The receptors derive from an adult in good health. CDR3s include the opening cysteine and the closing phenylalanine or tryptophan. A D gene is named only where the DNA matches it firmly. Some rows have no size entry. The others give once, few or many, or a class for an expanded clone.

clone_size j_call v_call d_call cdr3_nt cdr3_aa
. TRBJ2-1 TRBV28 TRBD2 TGTGCCAGCAGTTTCCAAAGCGGGAGGACCCACAATGAGCAGTTCTTC CASSFQSGRTHNEQFF
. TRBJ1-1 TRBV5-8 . TGTGCCAGCGGCAGGGGCGCTGAAGCTTTCTTT CASGRGAEAFF
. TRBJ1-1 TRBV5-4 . TGTGCCAGCAGCTTGGACCAGGGACCTGAAGCTTTCTTT CASSLDQGPEAFF
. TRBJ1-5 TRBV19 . TGTGCCAGTAGTCCCTCCTGGGACATCAATAGCAATCAGCCCCAGCATTTT CASSPSWDINSNQPQHF
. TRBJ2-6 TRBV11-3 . TGTGCCAGCAGCCTCGGTACCGGGCACTCTGGGGCCAACGTCCTGACTTTC CASSLGTGHSGANVLTF
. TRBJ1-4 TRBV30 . TGTGCCTGGAGTGTTGGTCCCCCCGGCGCCGATGAAAAACTGTTTTTT CAWSVGPPGADEKLFF
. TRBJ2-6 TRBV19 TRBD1 TGTGCCAGTAGGGTCGACAGGGCTGGGGCCAACGTCCTGACTTTC CASRVDRAGANVLTF
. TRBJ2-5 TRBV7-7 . TGTGCCAGCAGCTTAAGGCAGGTCCAAGAGACCCAGTACTTC CASSLRQVQETQYF
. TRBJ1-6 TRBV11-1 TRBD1 TGTGCCAGCAGCCTTGCAGGGGGGAATTCACCCCTCCACTTT CASSLAGGNSPLHF
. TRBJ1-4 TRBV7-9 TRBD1 TGTGCCAGCAGCTCCCAGGGGGCGATTGAAAAACTGTTTTTT CASSSQGAIEKLFF
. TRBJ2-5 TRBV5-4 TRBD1 TGTGCCAGCAGCTCCCCCGGGACAGGCCAAGAGACCCAGTACTTC CASSSPGTGQETQYF
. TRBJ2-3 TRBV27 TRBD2 TGTGCCAGCAGTACCCGGACTAGCGGGACGAGCACAGATACGCAGTATTTT CASSTRTSGTSTDTQYF
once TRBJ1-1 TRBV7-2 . TGTGCCAGCAGCTCCAAGCTGGGTCTGGCTGAAGCTTTCTTT CASSSKLGLAEAFF
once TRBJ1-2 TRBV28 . TGTGCCAGCAGTTTTGGGGCCGGGACAAGCAGGAGGAGGGGCTACACCTTC CASSFGAGTSRRRGYTF
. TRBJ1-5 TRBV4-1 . TGCGCCAGCAGCCAAGACCCCGGTCGGGGCCAGCCCCAGCATTTT CASSQDPGRGQPQHF
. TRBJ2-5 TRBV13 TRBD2 TGTGCCAGCAGCTTAGGCGGACTAGCGGGGGGGCGCGAGACCCAGTACTTC CASSLGGLAGGRETQYF
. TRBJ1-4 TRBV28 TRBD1 TGTGCCAGCAGTCCTCGGACAGGGGCAACTAATGAAAAACTGTTTTTT CASSPRTGATNEKLFF
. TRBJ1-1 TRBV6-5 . TGTGCCAGCAGTCCCCACGACAGTACGAACACTGAAGCTTTCTTT CASSPHDSTNTEAFF
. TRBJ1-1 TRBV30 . TGTGCCTGGTTGCGAAGGACTGAAGCTTTCTTT CAWLRRTEAFF
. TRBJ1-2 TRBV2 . TGTGCCAGCAGTGCTACAGTCGCTAACTATGGCTACACCTTC CASSATVANYGYTF
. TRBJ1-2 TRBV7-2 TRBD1 TGTGCCAGCAGCCCCACAGGGGGCCATGGCTACACCTTC CASSPTGGHGYTF
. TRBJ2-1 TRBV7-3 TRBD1 TGTGCCAGCAGCCTAGCAGGACAGGGGACTAATGAGCAGTTCTTC CASSLAGQGTNEQFF
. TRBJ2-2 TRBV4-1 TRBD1 TGCGCCAGCAGCCGGATGGGGACAGGGGTGAACACCGGGGAGCTGTTTTTT CASSRMGTGVNTGELFF
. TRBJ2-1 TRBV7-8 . TGTGCCAGCAGGGGAGGAGGGGCGTACAATGAGCAGTTCTTC CASRGGGAYNEQFF
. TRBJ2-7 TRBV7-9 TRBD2 TGTGCCAGCAGCTTAGCTAGCGGGTCCTACGAGCAGTACTTC CASSLASGSYEQYF
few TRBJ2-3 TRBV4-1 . TGCGCCAGCAGCCTATATGTGGAGAGAGATACGCAGTATTTT CASSLYVERDTQYF
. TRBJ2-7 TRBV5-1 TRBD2 TGCGCCAGCAGCAGGAGTCCTAGCGGGGGGGACCCCTACGAGCAGTACTTC CASSRSPSGGDPYEQYF
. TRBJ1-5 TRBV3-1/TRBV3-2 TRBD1 TGTGCCAGCAGCCACCCGGGACAGTCCTATAGCAATCAGCCCCAGCATTTT CASSHPGQSYSNQPQHF
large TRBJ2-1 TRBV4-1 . TGCGCCAGCAGCCAATCAAGGATAGGTCCAAGCTCCTACAATGAGCAGTTCTTC CASSQSRIGPSSYNEQFF
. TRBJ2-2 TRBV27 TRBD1 TGTGCCAGCAGTTTGGGCAGGGGGACCGGGGAGCTGTTTTTT CASSLGRGTGELFF